This TCR beta chain was observed in a study of CD8 T cells in ankylosing spondylitis. General study points: What seemed typical of ankylosing spondylitis blood was a TCR beta motif built from several highly homologous variants. Researchers reportedly found disease-linked clones significantly enriched in matched ankylosing spondylitis synovial fluid.

About this clonotype: As yet, its antigen is unknown.

V was pared by 5 bases and J by 3 bases, with 18 bases between. The CDR3 consists of 16 residues. TCRdb re-analysed the 5' RACE reads in MiXCR, keeping a single row per CDR3 protein. The table lists some 30,000 distinct CDR3 sequences, approximately 15% of them singletons, with 35% to 45% in the top ten. This chain connects TRBV12-3 or TRBV12-4 to TRBJ2-3; D is possibly TRBD2 (7 bases). Sequenced material: blood. The sequence derives from a male donor with ankylosing spondylitis or in good health (not recorded which). The chain's CDR3 is CASSPVEGGLTDTQYF. CDR3 coding DNA: TGTGCCAGCAGTCCTGTCGAGGGGGGGCTGACAGATACGCAGTATTTT.